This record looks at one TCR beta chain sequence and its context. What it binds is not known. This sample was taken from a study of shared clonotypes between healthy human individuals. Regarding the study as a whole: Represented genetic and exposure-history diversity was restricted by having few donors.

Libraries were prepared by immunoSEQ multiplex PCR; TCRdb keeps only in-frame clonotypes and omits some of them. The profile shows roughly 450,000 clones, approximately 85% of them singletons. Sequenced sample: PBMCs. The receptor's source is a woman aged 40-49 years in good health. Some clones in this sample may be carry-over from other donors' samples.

The chain's CDR3 is CASSQEGLRADTQYF. CDR3 in DNA: TGCGCCAGCAGCCAAGAAGGCCTTAGGGCAGATACGCAGTATTTT. The chain employs TRBV4-1 and TRBJ2-3; no firm D call. V was cut by 0 bases and J by 4 bases, with 11 bases left in between. Per germline, CDR1 MGHRA and CDR2 YSYEKL. The CDR3 runs 15 residues.